Below are 9 T cell receptor beta chains sequenced from a single sample in a study of control samples from healthy donors and cancer patients. Data came from immunoSEQ multiplex PCR; TCRdb stores just in-frame clones and leaves some out. The repertoire includes approximately 100,000 clones, around 90% of them detected once, and 13% to 15% sits in the top ten. Sample: blood. The receptors originated from a man aged 30-40 years in good health.

The chain uses TRBV15 and TRBJ2-7; D gene ambiguous. Per germline, CDR1 LNHNV and CDR2 YYDKDF (reference sequence). CDR3 length equals 13 residues. The V gene lost 1 base and the J gene lost 7 bases, with 11 bases spanning the gap. This CDR3 is CATSRGLPGEQYF. As DNA, the CDR3 is TGTGCCACCAGCAGAGGACTCCCTGGGGAGCAGTACTTC.

The chain carries TRBV19 and TRBJ1-1; D perhaps matches TRBD1 (6 bases). Germline V gene lookup returns CDR1 LNHDA and CDR2 SQIVND (reference sequence). The CDR3 runs 12 residues. Trimming removed 7 bases from V and 4 bases from J, with 10 bases in between. The CDR3 reads CASITGSTEAFF. CDR3 DNA: TGTGCCAGTATCACAGGGTCCACTGAAGCTTTCTTT.

This clone was picked up one time. The chain employs TRBV5-4 and TRBJ2-1; TRBD1 is a possible D gene (5 bases). Germline V gene data show CDR1 as SGHNT and CDR2 as YYREEE (reference sequence). The CDR3 contains 15 residues. The V end was cut by 2 bases, the J end by 4 bases, with 13 bases between. The CDR3 DNA reads TGTGCCAGCAGCTTCGGGCAGGGCGCATACAATGAGCAGTTCTTC. Amino acids: CASSFGQGAYNEQFF.

The rearrangement uses TRBV23-1 and TRBJ1-5; maybe TRBD1 (5 bases). TRBV23-1 is noted as an ORF with a role that remains uncertain. There are 15 residues in the CDR3. V was shortened by 8 bases and J by 0 bases, with 14 bases between the two germline ends. In nucleotides, the CDR3 is TGCGCCAGCCCCGGGGGTCGGGGTAGCAATCAGCCCCAGCATTTT. Translating it yields CASPGGRGSNQPQHF.

This sequence joins TRBV14 and TRBJ2-1; a possible D gene is TRBD1 (5 bases). The germline V and J ends were trimmed by 4 bases and 9 bases, with 13 bases remaining between them. The germline CDR1 and CDR2 sequences are SGHDN and FVKESK. There are 13 residues in the CDR3. The CDR3 reads CASSLIRVSEQFF. The CDR3 DNA reads TGTGCCAGCAGCCTCATCAGGGTTTCTGAGCAGTTCTTC. Full variable domain (missing parts from reference TRBV14 and TRBJ2-1): EAGVTQFPSHSVIEKGQTVTLRCDPISGHDNLYWYRRVMGKEIKFLLHFVKESKQDESGMPNNRFLAERTGGTYSTLKVQPAELEDSGVYFCASSLIRVSEQFFGPGTRLTVL.

The V call is TRBV19, the J call TRBJ1-1, with a possible D match to TRBD1 (5 bases). The germline CDR1 and CDR2 sequences are LNHDA and SQIVND (reference sequence). The CDR3 has 13 amino acids. Trimming took off 0 bases at V and 6 bases at J, with 8 bases between the two ends. The CDR3 loop reads CASSIDGGAEAFF. CDR3 nucleotides: TGTGCCAGTAGTATAGATGGGGGGGCTGAAGCTTTCTTT.

V gene TRBV11-2 combines with J gene TRBJ2-2, with 7 nucleotides matching TRBD1. This CDR3 is 15 amino acids long. The V gene's germline CDR1 is SGHAT and CDR2 FQNNGV. Trimming at V came to 8 bases and at J to 4 bases, leaving 10 bases not matched to a gene. CDR3 sequence reads: CASGHRGQTTGELFF. In DNA, the CDR3 is TGTGCCAGCGGTCACAGGGGACAGACCACCGGGGAGCTGTTTTTT.

V usage is TRBV3-1 (or the pseudogene TRBV3-2) and J usage is TRBJ2-3, with D maybe TRBD1 (6 bases). CDR3 length: 16 amino acids. Germline assignment: CDR1 LGHDT and CDR2 YNNKEL (reference sequence). V lost 2 bases, J lost 0 bases, and 12 bases lay in between. DNA for the CDR3: TGTGCCAGCAGCCAATTTGCAGGGGTCAGCACAGATACGCAGTATTTT. Amino acid sequence: CASSQFAGVSTDTQYF.

This chain connects TRBV6-6 to TRBJ1-6; D perhaps matches TRBD1 (5 bases). V lost 0 bases, J lost 7 bases, and 13 bases lay in between. Germline V gene lookup returns CDR1 MNHNY and CDR2 SVGAGI (reference sequence). The CDR3 runs 16 residues. In DNA, the CDR3 is TGTGCCAGCAGTTACTCGAGATCCAGGGAAAATTCACCCCTCCACTTT. It translates to CASSYSRSRENSPLHF.